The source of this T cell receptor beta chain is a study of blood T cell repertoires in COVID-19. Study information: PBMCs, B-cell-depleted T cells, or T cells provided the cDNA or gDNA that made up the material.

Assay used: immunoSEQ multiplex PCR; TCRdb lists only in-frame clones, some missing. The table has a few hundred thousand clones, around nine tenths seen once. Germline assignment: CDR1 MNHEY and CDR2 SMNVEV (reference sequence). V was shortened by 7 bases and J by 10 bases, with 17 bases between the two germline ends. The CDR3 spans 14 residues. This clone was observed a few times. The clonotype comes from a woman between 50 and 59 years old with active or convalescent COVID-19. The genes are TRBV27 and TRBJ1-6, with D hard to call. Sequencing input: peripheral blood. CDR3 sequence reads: CASTPGIMGSPLHF. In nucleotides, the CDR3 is TGTGCCAGCACCCCGGGGATAATGGGGTCACCCCTCCACTTT.